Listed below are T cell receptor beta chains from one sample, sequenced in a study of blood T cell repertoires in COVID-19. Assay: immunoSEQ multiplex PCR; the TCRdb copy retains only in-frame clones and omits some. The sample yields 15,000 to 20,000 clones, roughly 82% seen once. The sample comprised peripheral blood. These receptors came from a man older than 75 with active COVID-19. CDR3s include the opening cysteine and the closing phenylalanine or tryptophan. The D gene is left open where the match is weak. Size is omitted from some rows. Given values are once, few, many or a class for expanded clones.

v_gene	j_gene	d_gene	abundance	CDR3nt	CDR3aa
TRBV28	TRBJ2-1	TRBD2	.	TGTGCCAGCAGTTTATCTGGCGGGAGGATTAATGAGCAGTTCTTC	CASSLSGGRINEQFF
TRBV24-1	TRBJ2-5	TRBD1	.	TGTGCCACCAGTGACATAGGACAGGGGAACAGGGAGACCCAGTACTTC	CATSDIGQGNRETQYF
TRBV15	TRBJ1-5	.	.	TGTGCCACCAGCAGAGATAAGGGACTCAATCAGCCCCAGCATTTT	CATSRDKGLNQPQHF
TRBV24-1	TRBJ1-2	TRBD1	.	TGTGCCACCAGCGGGACAGGAGACTACTATGGCTACACCTTC	CATSGTGDYYGYTF
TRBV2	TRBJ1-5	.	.	TGTGCCAGCAGTTACTCCTCTCCCGGAGGATCCTCCCAGCATTTT	CASSYSSPGGSSQHF
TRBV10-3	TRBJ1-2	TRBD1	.	TGTGCCATCAGCGGACAGGACCCTAACTATGGCTACACCTTC	CAISGQDPNYGYTF
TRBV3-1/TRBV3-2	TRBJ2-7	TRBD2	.	TGTGCCAGCAGCCAAGACGGGACTAGCGGGAGGGCCCACGAGCAGTACTTC	CASSQDGTSGRAHEQYF
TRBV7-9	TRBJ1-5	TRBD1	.	TGTGCCAGCAGCTACGGGACAGATCAGCCCCAGCATTTT	CASSYGTDQPQHF
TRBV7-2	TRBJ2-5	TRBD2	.	TGTGCCAGCAGCCGTGGACTAGCAGAACAAGAGACCCAGTACTTC	CASSRGLAEQETQYF
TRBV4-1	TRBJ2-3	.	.	TGCGCCAGCAGCTCTAAGACCGTTGTGGGCTTTAGCACAGATACGCAGTATTTT	CASSSKTVVGFSTDTQYF
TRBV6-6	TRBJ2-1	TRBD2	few	TGTGCCAGCAGTCCCCTCCAGGGACTAGCGGGAGGGGGGATCATGGATGAGCAGTTCTTC	CASSPLQGLAGGGIMDEQFF
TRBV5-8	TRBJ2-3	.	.	TGTGCCAGCAGCTTAGGGGGTATTGCGACAGATACGCAGTATTTT	CASSLGGIATDTQYF
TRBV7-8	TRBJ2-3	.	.	TGTGCCAGCAGCTTAGGAGGGCGCGGCCGCACAGATACGCAGTATTTT	CASSLGGRGRTDTQYF
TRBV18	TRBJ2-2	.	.	TGTGCCAGCTCACCACCGGGTGGCGGCAAGAACACCGGGGAGCTGTTTTTT	CASSPPGGGKNTGELFF
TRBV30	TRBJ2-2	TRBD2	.	TGTGCCTGGAGTGTGGTTCCCGGGACTAGCGCCGGGGAGCTGTTTTTT	CAWSVVPGTSAGELFF